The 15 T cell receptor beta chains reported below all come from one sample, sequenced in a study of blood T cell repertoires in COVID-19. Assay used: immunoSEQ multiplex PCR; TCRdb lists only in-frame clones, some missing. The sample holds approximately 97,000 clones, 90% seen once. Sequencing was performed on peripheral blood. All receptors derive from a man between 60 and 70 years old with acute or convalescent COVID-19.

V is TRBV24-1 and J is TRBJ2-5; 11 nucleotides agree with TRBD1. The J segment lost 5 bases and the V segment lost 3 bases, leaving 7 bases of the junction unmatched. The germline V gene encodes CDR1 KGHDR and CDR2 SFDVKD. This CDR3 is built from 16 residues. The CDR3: CATSDGGQGAVETQYF. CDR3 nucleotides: TGTGCCACCAGTGATGGTGGACAGGGGGCTGTGGAGACCCAGTACTTC.

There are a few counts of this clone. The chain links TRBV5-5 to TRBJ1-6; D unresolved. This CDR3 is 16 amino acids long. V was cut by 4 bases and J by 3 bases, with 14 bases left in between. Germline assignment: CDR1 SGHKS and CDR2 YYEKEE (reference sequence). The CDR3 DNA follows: TGTGCCAGCAGCCCTCCGGGTTCCAACTATAATTCACCCCTCCACTTT. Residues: CASSPPGSNYNSPLHF.

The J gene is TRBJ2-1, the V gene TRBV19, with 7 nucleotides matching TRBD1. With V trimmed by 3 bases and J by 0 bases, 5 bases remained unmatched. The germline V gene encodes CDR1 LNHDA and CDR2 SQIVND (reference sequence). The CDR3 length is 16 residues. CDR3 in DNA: TGTGCCAGTAGTATCCTCAGGGGGAGCTCCTACAATGAGCAGTTCTTC. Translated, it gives CASSILRGSSYNEQFF. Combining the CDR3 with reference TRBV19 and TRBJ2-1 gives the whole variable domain DGGITQSPKYLFRKEGQNVTLSCEQNLNHDAMYWYRQDPGQGLRLIYYSQIVNDFQKGDIAEGYSVSREKKESFPLTVTSAQKNPTAFYLCASSILRGSSYNEQFFGPGTRLTVL.

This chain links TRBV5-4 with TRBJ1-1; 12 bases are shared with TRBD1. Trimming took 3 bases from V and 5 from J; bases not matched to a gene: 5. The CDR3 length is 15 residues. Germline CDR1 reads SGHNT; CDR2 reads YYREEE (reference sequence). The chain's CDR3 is CASSWDRGPKTEAFF. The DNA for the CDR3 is TGTGCCAGCAGCTGGGACAGGGGGCCGAAGACTGAAGCTTTCTTT.

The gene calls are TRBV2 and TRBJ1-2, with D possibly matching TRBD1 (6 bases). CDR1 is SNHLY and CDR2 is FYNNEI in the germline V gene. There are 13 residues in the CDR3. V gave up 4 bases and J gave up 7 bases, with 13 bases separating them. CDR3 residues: CASSVGQGSGYTF. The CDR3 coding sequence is TGTGCCAGCAGTGTGGGCCAGGGGTCTGGCTACACCTTC. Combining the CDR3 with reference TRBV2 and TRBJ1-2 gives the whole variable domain EPEVTQTPSHQVTQMGQEVILRCVPISNHLYFYWYRQILGQKVEFLVSFYNNEISEKSEIFDDQFSVERPDGSNFTLKIRSTKLEDSAMYFCASSVGQGSGYTFGSGTRLTVV.

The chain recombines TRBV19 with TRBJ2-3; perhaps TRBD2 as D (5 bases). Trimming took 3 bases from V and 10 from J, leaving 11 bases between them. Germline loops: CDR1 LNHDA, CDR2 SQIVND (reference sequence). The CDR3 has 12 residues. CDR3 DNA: TGTGCCAGTAGTATCGGAGCCGGGGCGCAGTATTTT. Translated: CASSIGAGAQYF.

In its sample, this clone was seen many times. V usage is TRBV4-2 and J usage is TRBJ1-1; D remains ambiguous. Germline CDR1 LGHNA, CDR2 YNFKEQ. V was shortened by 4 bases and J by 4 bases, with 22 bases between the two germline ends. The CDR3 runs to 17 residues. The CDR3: CASSPLLGTALSTEAFF. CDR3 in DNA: TGTGCCAGCAGCCCGTTATTAGGAACAGCCCTTAGCACTGAAGCTTTCTTT.

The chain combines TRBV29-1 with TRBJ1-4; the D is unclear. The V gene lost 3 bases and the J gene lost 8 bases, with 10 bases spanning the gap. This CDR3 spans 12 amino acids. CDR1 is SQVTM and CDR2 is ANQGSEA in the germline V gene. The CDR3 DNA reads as TGCAGCGTTGAGGTATCCGGGGAAAAACTGTTTTTT. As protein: CSVEVSGEKLFF.

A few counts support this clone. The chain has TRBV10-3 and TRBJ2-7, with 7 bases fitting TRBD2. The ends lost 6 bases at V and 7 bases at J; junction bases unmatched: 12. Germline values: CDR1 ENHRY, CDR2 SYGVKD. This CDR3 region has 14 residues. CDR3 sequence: CAIRRGGGEEEQYV. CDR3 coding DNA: TGTGCCATCAGGCGGGGCGGGGGAGAAGAGGAGCAGTACGTC.

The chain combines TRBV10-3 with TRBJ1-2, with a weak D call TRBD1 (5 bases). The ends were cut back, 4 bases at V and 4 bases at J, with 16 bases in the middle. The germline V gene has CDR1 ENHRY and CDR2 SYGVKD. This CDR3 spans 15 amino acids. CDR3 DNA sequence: TGTGCCATCAGTGGCCAGGGAGGAACCCCCTATGGCTACACCTTC. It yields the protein CAISGQGGTPYGYTF.

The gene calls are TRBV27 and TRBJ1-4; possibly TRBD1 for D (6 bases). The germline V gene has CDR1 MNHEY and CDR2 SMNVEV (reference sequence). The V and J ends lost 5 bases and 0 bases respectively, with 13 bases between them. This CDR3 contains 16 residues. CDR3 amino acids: CASSPHRAPTNEKLFF. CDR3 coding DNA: TGTGCCAGCAGTCCTCACAGGGCCCCAACTAATGAAAAACTGTTTTTT.

The CDR3 bases are TGTGCCAGCAGCCGGGGGACAGGCTCCTACGAGCAGTACTTC. It yields the protein CASSRGTGSYEQYF. The chain recombines TRBV6-2 or TRBV6-3 with TRBJ2-7, with 8 bases matching TRBD1. The CDR3 consists of 14 residues. Trimming cost V 6 bases and J 0 bases; bases outside gene matches: 4. The V gene's germline CDR1 is MNHEY and CDR2 SVGEGT.

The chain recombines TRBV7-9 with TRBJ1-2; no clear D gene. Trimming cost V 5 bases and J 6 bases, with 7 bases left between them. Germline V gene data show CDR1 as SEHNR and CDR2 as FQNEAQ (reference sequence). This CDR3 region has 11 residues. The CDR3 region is CASSPGDGYTF. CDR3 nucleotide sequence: TGTGCCAGCAGCCCCGGGGATGGCTACACCTTC.

For the CDR3, the DNA is TGCGCCAGCAGCTACGGGACAGCCAACTATGGCTACACCTTC. Amino acid sequence: CASSYGTANYGYTF. The gene calls are TRBV5-1 and TRBJ1-2; 7 nucleotides agree with TRBD1. J was trimmed by 2 bases and V by 3 bases; bases with no gene match: 4. The CDR3 runs 14 residues. Germline V gives CDR1 SGHRS, CDR2 YFSETQ. The full variable domain, rest sourced from reference TRBV5-1 and TRBJ1-2, is KAGVTQTPRYLIKTRGQQVTLSCSPISGHRSVSWYQQTPGQGLQFLFEYFSETQRNKGNFPGRFSGRQFSNSRSEMNVSTLELGDSALYLCASSYGTANYGYTFGSGTRLTVV.

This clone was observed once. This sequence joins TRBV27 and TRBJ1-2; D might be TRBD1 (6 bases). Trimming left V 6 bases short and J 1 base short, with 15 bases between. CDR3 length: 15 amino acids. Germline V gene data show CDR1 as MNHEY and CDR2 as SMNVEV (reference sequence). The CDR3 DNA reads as TGTGCCAGCAGACCAACAGGGTTTAGTAACTATGGCTACACCTTC. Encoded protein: CASRPTGFSNYGYTF.